The 20 T cell receptor beta chains below all came from one sample that was sequenced in a study of T-cell memory formation after mild COVID-19. TCRdb reprocessed the 5' RACE reads via MiXCR and lists one record per CDR3 protein. The sample includes about 150,000 distinct CDR3 sequences, 15% to 20% of them seen just once. The specimen was PBMCs or a T cell subset sorted from them (not recorded which). The receptors were sampled from an adult woman who had mild COVID-19 (a few samples of this study predate the infection). Cell type and time point are not known.

The rearrangement uses TRBV16 and TRBJ1-2; D is uncertain. V lost 1 base, J lost 4 bases, and 7 bases lay in between. Germline assignment: CDR1 KGHSY and CDR2 FQNENV. This CDR3 is built from 13 residues. CDR3 region: CASSQFQTYGYTF. CDR3 bases: TGTGCCAGCAGCCAATTTCAGACCTATGGCTACACCTTC.

The V and J genes are TRBV7-2 and TRBJ2-3; D not certain. The V gene lost 5 bases and the J gene lost 2 bases, with 8 bases spanning the gap. CDR1 SGHTA and CDR2 FQGNSA come from the germline V gene. The CDR3 has 13 amino acids. CDR3 sequence reads: CASSISYTDTQYF. The CDR3, as DNA: TGTGCCAGCAGCATCTCGTACACAGATACGCAGTATTTT. Looking up the rest from reference TRBV7-2 and TRBJ2-3 gives the full variable domain: GAGVSQSPSNKVTEKGKDVELRCDPISGHTALYWYRQSLGQGLEFLIYFQGNSAPDKSGLPSDRFSAERTGGSVSTLTIQRTQQEDSAVYLCASSISYTDTQYFGPGTRLTVL.

This clonotype was picked up a small number of times. This chain uses TRBV5-1 with TRBJ2-5, with 11 bases aligning to TRBD1. The length of the CDR3 is 14 residues. From germline, CDR1 is SGHRS and CDR2 YFSETQ. Trimming cost V 3 bases and J 4 bases; bases outside gene matches: 2. This CDR3 is CASSWTGGGETQYF. DNA for the CDR3: TGCGCCAGCAGCTGGACAGGGGGCGGAGAGACCCAGTACTTC.

The chain is built from TRBV11-2 and TRBJ2-2; TRBD2 matches 7 bases. The CDR3 length is 15 residues. The junction had 4 bases not matched to a gene; V was cut back by 4 bases and J by 2 bases. Per the germline V gene, CDR1 is SGHAT and CDR2 is FQNNGV. DNA for the CDR3: TGTGCCAGCAGCTCCGGGACTAAAAACACCGGGGAGCTGTTTTTT. Its protein is CASSSGTKNTGELFF.

V gene TRBV9 combines with J gene TRBJ2-5; D remains unclear. In germline, CDR1 is SGDLS, CDR2 YYNGEE. This CDR3 spans 15 amino acids. Trimming took off 1 base at V and 0 bases at J, with 10 bases between the two ends. The CDR3, as DNA: TGTGCCAGCAGCGTATCTCCTGCGAACCAAGAGACCCAGTACTTC. This translates into CASSVSPANQETQYF.

This chain's CDR3 is CASSIGPLVIDTQYF. In DNA form, the CDR3 reads TGTGCCAGCAGCATCGGGCCCCTTGTTATAGATACGCAGTATTTT. The J gene is TRBJ2-3, the V gene TRBV7-9; D unclear. V was trimmed by 5 bases and J by 5 bases, leaving 17 bases between them. The CDR3 runs to 15 residues. Per germline, CDR1 SEHNR and CDR2 FQNEAQ (reference sequence).

This clonotype was seen at least ten times. The chain has TRBV7-9 and TRBJ2-1; D is perhaps TRBD2 (5 bases). V gave up 5 bases and J gave up 4 bases, with 12 bases separating them. The CDR3 is 14 amino acids. CDR1 is SEHNR and CDR2 is FQNEAQ in the germline V gene (reference sequence). In DNA form, the CDR3 reads TGTGCCAGCAGCGCCCTGGGAGCATACAATGAGCAGTTCTTC. Translating it yields CASSALGAYNEQFF.

J is TRBJ2-3 and V is TRBV9; maybe TRBD2 (6 bases). The V gene lost 3 bases and the J gene lost 4 bases, with 9 bases spanning the gap. This CDR3 has 13 amino acids. The germline V gene encodes CDR1 SGDLS and CDR2 YYNGEE. The CDR3 nucleotides read TGTGCCAGCAGCGGCGGGGTTTCAGATACGCAGTATTTT. Residues: CASSGGVSDTQYF.

In its sample, this clonotype was seen a few times. The chain combines TRBV12-3 or TRBV12-4 with TRBJ2-5, with TRBD1 identical over 9 bases. With 3 bases clipped from V and 4 bases from J, the junction kept 6 bases outside the gene matches. This CDR3 has 15 amino acids. The CDR3 reads CASSFSTGGPETQYF. The CDR3 bases are TGTGCCAGCAGTTTCTCCACAGGGGGCCCAGAGACCCAGTACTTC.

This clonotype was counted between two and nine times. This chain uses TRBV20-1 with TRBJ2-6; tentative D call: TRBD1 (6 bases). Germline V gene data show CDR1 as DFQATT and CDR2 as SNEGSKA (reference sequence). Deletions cut 1 base from V and 0 bases from J, with 7 bases between. This CDR3 spans 15 amino acids. CDR3 nucleotides: TGCAGTGCTAGAGCAGGGGACTCTGGGGCCAACGTCCTGACTTTC. This sequence encodes CSARAGDSGANVLTF.

Only a few counts were recorded for this clonotype. The gene calls are TRBV5-1 and TRBJ1-5; no clear D. This CDR3 comprises 15 residues. Germline V gene sequence: CDR1 SGHRS, CDR2 YFSETQ. Trimming cost V 2 bases and J 1 base, with 10 bases left between them. The CDR3 reads CASSLSGGSNQPQHF. Here the CDR3 DNA reads TGCGCCAGCAGCTTATCAGGTGGAAGCAATCAGCCCCAGCATTTT.

Only a few counts were recorded for this clonotype. The chain recombines TRBV6-1 with TRBJ1-5; tentative D call: TRBD1 (5 bases). Germline values: CDR1 MNHNS, CDR2 SASEGT. The CDR3 sequence is 14 residues long. Trimming took 0 bases from V and 3 from J, leaving 6 bases between them. CDR3 loop: CASSEATDNQPQHF. As DNA, the CDR3 is TGTGCCAGCAGTGAAGCGACAGACAATCAGCCCCAGCATTTT.

The table lists this clonotype with many counts. The genes are TRBV3-1 and TRBJ1-5; TRBD1 matches at 7 bases. The CDR3 length is 15 residues. V lost 4 bases to trimming and J lost 0 bases; unmatched junction nucleotides: 3. In germline, CDR1 is LGHDT, CDR2 YNNKEL (reference sequence). The CDR3 sequence: CASSRDRDSNQPQHF. CDR3 coding DNA: TGTGCCAGCAGCCGAGACAGGGATAGCAATCAGCCCCAGCATTTT.

The chain employs TRBV7-3 and TRBJ2-5; tentatively, D is TRBD2 (6 bases). Germline V gives CDR1 SGHTA, CDR2 FQGTGA. The CDR3 consists of 14 residues. Trimming shortened V by 5 bases and J by 2 bases, and 12 bases separated the two germline ends. CDR3 loop: CASSRVGGQETQYF. The CDR3 DNA sequence: TGTGCCAGCAGCCGGGTGGGGGGTCAAGAGACCCAGTACTTC.

The chain joins TRBV7-2 to TRBJ2-5; 11 bases fit TRBD2. Germline V lookup: CDR1 SGHTA, CDR2 FQGNSA. With V trimmed by 8 bases and J by 5 bases, 10 bases remained unmatched. CDR3 length: 15 amino acids. The chain's CDR3 is CASLPTSGIVETQYF. DNA for the CDR3: TGTGCCAGCTTACCGACTAGCGGGATCGTTGAGACCCAGTACTTC.

The V call is TRBV5-1, the J call TRBJ2-1; unclear D gene. In germline, CDR1 is SGHRS, CDR2 YFSETQ. V was trimmed by 0 bases and J by 7 bases, leaving 8 bases between them. CDR3 length: 13 amino acids. The chain's CDR3 is CASSLDFGNEQFF. CDR3 sequence (DNA): TGCGCCAGCAGCTTGGATTTTGGAAATGAGCAGTTCTTC. Variable domain in full (rest from reference TRBV5-1 and TRBJ2-1): KAGVTQTPRYLIKTRGQQVTLSCSPISGHRSVSWYQQTPGQGLQFLFEYFSETQRNKGNFPGRFSGRQFSNSRSEMNVSTLELGDSALYLCASSLDFGNEQFFGPGTRLTVL.

This rearrangement joins TRBV3-1 to TRBJ1-1, with D possibly TRBD1 on 5 matching bases. Trimming pared 3 bases from V and 1 base from J, leaving 12 bases between. CDR3 length: 15 amino acids. Looked up from germline, CDR1 is LGHDT and CDR2 is YNNKEL (reference sequence). The CDR3 reads CASSHWGSGNTEAFF. CDR3 DNA sequence: TGTGCCAGCAGCCACTGGGGCAGCGGGAACACTGAAGCTTTCTTT.

This chain joins TRBV6-5 and TRBJ1-1, with D tentatively TRBD1 (5 bases). The ends were cut back, 10 bases at V and 5 bases at J, with 29 bases in the middle. Germline V gene lookup returns CDR1 MNHEY and CDR2 SVGAGI. CDR3 length: 17 amino acids. DNA of the CDR3: TGTGCCACCCGGGGACCCCACGGGAGGGGATTCGGTACTGAAGCTTTCTTT. Its translation: CATRGPHGRGFGTEAFF.

The chain uses TRBV5-4 and TRBJ2-3, with D possibly TRBD2 on 6 matching bases. The germline CDR1 and CDR2 sequences are SGHNT and YYREEE (reference sequence). Trimming took off 3 bases at V and 3 bases at J, with 17 bases between the two ends. The CDR3 has 16 amino acids. The CDR3, as DNA: TGTGCCAGCAGCTCGAGGGCGGGAAGGGCGACAGATACGCAGTATTTT. It yields the protein CASSSRAGRATDTQYF.

In its sample, this clonotype was seen many times. The V call is TRBV9, the J call TRBJ2-5, with 7 bases that match TRBD1. The V and J ends lost 3 bases and 2 bases, in that order; junction bases with no gene match: 10. Germline CDR1 is SGDLS and CDR2 is YYNGEE. This CDR3 spans 16 amino acids. This CDR3 reads CASSAREGRGQETQYF. The CDR3 coding sequence is TGTGCCAGCAGCGCCCGAGAGGGCAGGGGGCAAGAGACCCAGTACTTC.